The entry that follows covers one T cell receptor (beta chain) sequence. These data are taken from a study of PD-L1 blockade in urothelial cancer. Overall study: At 3 weeks (second dose) and 6 weeks after starting treatment, blood was analyzed.

The CDR3 has 16 residues. V lost 1 base to trimming and J lost 3 bases; unmatched junction nucleotides: 7. Looked up from germline, CDR1 is SGHNT and CDR2 is YYREEE (reference sequence). The time point is: pretreatment peripheral blood. Profiled with immunoSEQ multiplex PCR; TCRdb holds only in-frame clones, not every one. Among fewer than 85,000 clones listed, about four fifths were seen once. The receptor's source is a woman between 65 and 79 years old with urothelial cancer. The specimen comprised PBMCs, sampled around atezolizumab (anti-PD-L1) treatment. V is TRBV5-4 and J is TRBJ1-2; 9 nucleotides align to TRBD1. DNA of the CDR3: TGTGCCAGCAGCTTGTTCCGGACAGGGGCTGACTATGGCTACACCTTC. Protein sequence: CASSLFRTGADYGYTF.